These 7 T cell receptor beta chains came from one sample sequenced in a study of T cell clonality in common variable immunodeficiency. Points from the study as a whole: Fewer deletions and N-nucleotide insertions were reportedly seen in common variable immunodeficiency TCR beta sequences.

Some clones are missing from TCRdb's copy, which holds only in-frame ones; the method was immunoSEQ multiplex PCR. The sample shows 7,000 to 9,000 clones, none of them appearing just once. Their antigens remain unidentified. The source material was peripheral blood mononuclear cells. Receptors originate from a human donor with common variable immunodeficiency.

As concerns this clone: The read finishes 3 residues shy of the CDR3 end, and the germline J gene is used to complete it. The rearrangement uses TRBV18 and TRBJ1-1; a weak D match, TRBD1 (6 bases). The CDR3 runs 15 residues. V lost 4 bases and J lost 5, with 17 bases in between. The germline CDR1 and CDR2 sequences are KGHSH and LQKENI. CDR3 sequence reads: CASSRQAQGLTEAFF. The CDR3 DNA, read in part, is TGTGCCAGCTCACGGCAGGCACAGGGTTTGACTGAA.

This clone was found a few times. The read ends 3 residues shy of where the CDR3 ends; the end is completed using the germline J gene. This chain uses TRBV6-2 or TRBV6-3 with TRBJ1-1, with D possibly being TRBD1 (6 bases). V lost 5 bases, J lost 6 bases, and 13 bases lay in between. There are 13 residues in the CDR3. Germline V CDR1 and CDR2: MNHEY, SVGEGT. This chain's CDR3 is CASSATGRAEAFF. The CDR3 DNA, read in part, is TGTGCCAGCAGTGCCACAGGGAGGGCTGAA.

As to this clone: Read coverage stops 3 residues before the CDR3 terminus; the germline J gene supplies the remainder. The rearrangement joins TRBV7-3 to TRBJ2-1; tentative D call: TRBD1 (5 bases). Per germline, CDR1 SGHTA and CDR2 FQGTGA. Between the trimmed V and J ends, which lost 2 bases and 7 bases, there was a span of 15 bases. This CDR3 has 15 residues. This CDR3 reads CASSLFGHLGNEQFF. The sequenced CDR3 bases are TGTGCCAGCAGCTTATTTGGACACTTAGGGAATGAG.

This clone turned up a few times. The read is 3 residues too short to cover the CDR3 end, so that end is filled in from the germline J gene. The V and J genes are TRBV7-8 and TRBJ2-3, with 9 bases identical to TRBD2. There are 17 residues in the CDR3. Trimming removed 1 base from V and 0 bases from J; junction bases left unmatched: 5. From germline, CDR1 is SGHVS and CDR2 FQNEAQ. The CDR3: CASSLVWLAGSTDTQYF. CDR3 DNA, as far as it was read: TGTGCCAGCAGCTTAGTATGGCTAGCGGGGAGCACAGATACG.

This clone turned up a few times. The CDR3 end falls 3 residues outside the read, so it is completed with the germline J gene. This chain joins TRBV7-3 and TRBJ2-5; weak D call: TRBD1 (6 bases). This CDR3 has 14 amino acids. Trimming pared 3 bases from V and 4 bases from J, leaving 12 bases between. Germline loops: CDR1 SGHTA, CDR2 FQGTGA. The CDR3 DNA, read in part, is TGTGCCAGCAGCTTTCAGGGGTCGGCAGAGACC. Translated, it gives CASSFQGSAET. From start to end, the CDR3 is CASSFQGSAETQYF.

The sample holds a few counts of this clone. The sequence runs out 3 residues before the end of the CDR3; the remainder is reconstructed from the germline J gene. The rearrangement links TRBV7-9 to TRBJ1-1, with D maybe TRBD1 (5 bases). The CDR3 runs to 12 residues. From germline, CDR1 is SEHNR and CDR2 FQNEAQ (reference sequence). The CDR3 spells CASSERGRQAFF. The covered CDR3 bases are TGTGCCAGCAGCGAAAGGGGCAGACAA.

This clone was observed a few times. The read stops 3 residues short of the end of the CDR3; the missing end is completed from the germline J gene. The V call is TRBV2, the J call TRBJ2-7; 8 bases agree with TRBD1. Per the germline V gene, CDR1 is SNHLY and CDR2 is FYNNEI. CDR3 length equals 14 residues. The J segment lost 1 base and the V segment lost 5 bases, leaving 4 bases of the junction unmatched. CDR3 bases read: TGTGCCAGCAGTTTACAGGGGGTTTCCTACGAG. It codes for CASSLQGVSYE. The full-length CDR3 reads as CASSLQGVSYEQYF.